The text below deals with one TCR beta chain. Germline-derived CDR1 and CDR2 are SEHNR and FQNEAQ (reference sequence). The CDR3 covers 14 residues. Trimming took 8 bases from V and 6 from J, leaving 16 bases between them. This sample was taken from a study of cytomegalovirus exposure and HLA in healthy donors. Some clones are missing from TCRdb's copy, which holds only in-frame ones; the method was immunoSEQ multiplex PCR. The data contain roughly 300,000 clones, about nine tenths of them singletons. The clonotype was recovered from a woman under 30 in good health and CMV-seronegative. Sequences were obtained from PBMCs. V is TRBV7-9 and J is TRBJ2-2; no definite D call. DNA for the CDR3: TGTGCCAGCGTCGTCCTATCTTCTTCCGGGGAGCTGTTTTTT. Translated: CASVVLSSSGELFF.